These 2 T cell receptor beta chains were all obtained from the same sample, sequenced in a study of cytomegalovirus exposure and HLA in healthy donors (TCRdb year 2017). Receptor amplification or capture employed the immunoSEQ multiplex PCR assay. A mixture of 60 forward primers for TCR Vbeta segments and 13 reverse primers for TCR Jbeta segments was used in the multiplex PCR. In TCRdb, the immuneACCESS table is reduced to in-frame sequences with V and J assigned. These tables do not hold every clone; where another copy was compared, an unresolved V gene accounts for under half, and the others remain unexplained. Across this sample there are roughly 100,000 clones, with approximately 80% seen only once. Approximately 5% of the sample lies in the top ten. Sequencing used PBMCs. The receptors shown here come from a man aged 25 to 40 in good health and CMV-seropositive.

V gene TRBV18 combines with J gene TRBJ1-1; D is unresolved. Germline V gene lookup returns CDR1 KGHSH and CDR2 LQKENI. The CDR3 runs 12 residues. V lost 5 bases, J lost 4 bases, and 8 bases lay in between. The CDR3 nucleotides are TGTGCCAGCTCATTGGGGAGCACTGAAGCTTTCTTT. The encoded protein is CASSLGSTEAFF.

The chain combines TRBV19 with TRBJ2-1, with TRBD2 matching over 13 bases. J was trimmed by 14 bases and V by 3 bases; bases with no gene match: 10. There are 15 residues in the CDR3. Germline loops: CDR1 LNHDA, CDR2 SQIVND (reference sequence). The CDR3 loop reads CASSMRLAGGALKFF. In DNA form, the CDR3 reads TGTGCCAGTAGTATGCGACTAGCGGGAGGAGCTCTCAAGTTCTTC. Full variable domain (remainder filled in from reference TRBV19 and TRBJ2-1): DGGITQSPKYLFRKEGQNVTLSCEQNLNHDAMYWYRQDPGQGLRLIYYSQIVNDFQKGDIAEGYSVSREKKESFPLTVTSAQKNPTAFYLCASSMRLAGGALKFFGPGTRLTVL.